One sample yielded the 23 T cell receptor beta chains listed below, sequenced in a study of type 1 regulatory T cells. The study, taken as a whole, reports: Compared with non-type 1 regulatory T cells, type 1 regulatory T cells showed a more restricted TCR repertoire.

Antigens of these TCRs are unknown. TCRdb analysed the reads with MiXCR anew, one entry per CDR3 protein. The sample comprises 65,000 to 80,000 distinct CDR3 sequences, less than 25% of which are singletons, and less than 10% rests with the top ten. Sequenced sample: cultured type 1 regulatory T (Tr1) cells, either the whole culture or a sorted fraction (not recorded which). Every receptor here comes from a human donor in good health.

This clonotype turned up a few times. The gene calls are TRBV5-1 and TRBJ2-1; 15 nucleotides align to TRBD2. Looked up from germline, CDR1 is SGHRS and CDR2 is YFSETQ. This CDR3 has 16 residues. J lost 9 bases, V lost 0 bases, and 4 bases had no gene match. Written as DNA, the CDR3 is TGCGCCAGCAGCTTGGAATGGGGACTAGCGGGAGGTGAGCAGTTCTTC. Translating it yields CASSLEWGLAGGEQFF.

The table lists this clonotype with a few counts. This sequence joins TRBV5-1 and TRBJ1-2, with D possibly matching TRBD1 (6 bases). CDR1 is SGHRS and CDR2 is YFSETQ in the germline V gene. The length of the CDR3 is 14 residues. The V end lost 2 bases, the J end lost 5 bases, and 13 bases lay between the germline ends. CDR3 coding DNA: TGCGCCAGCAGCTTAGCAGGGGTCGAATATGGCTACACCTTC. Residues: CASSLAGVEYGYTF.

CDR3 DNA: TGTGCCAGTAGCGCCGACGGGGGTAGAGGGAATTCACCCCTCCACTTT. This gives the protein CASSADGGRGNSPLHF. The chain recombines TRBV19 with TRBJ1-6; D perhaps matches TRBD1 (5 bases). This CDR3 has 16 residues. V gave up 6 bases and J gave up 7 bases, with 19 bases separating them. The germline gives CDR1 LNHDA, CDR2 SQIVND (reference sequence).

The gene calls are TRBV10-3 and TRBJ2-2; D is uncertain. V was pared by 7 bases and J by 6 bases, with 6 bases between. This CDR3 is 11 amino acids long. CDR1 is ENHRY and CDR2 is SYGVKD in the germline V gene. The CDR3 bases are TGTGCCATCACCCAGTCCGGGGAGCTGTTTTTT. This encodes CAITQSGELFF.

This clonotype was observed a few times. V gene TRBV5-1 combines with J gene TRBJ1-6; tentative D call: TRBD1 (5 bases). Trimming removed 0 bases from V and 9 bases from J, with 7 bases in between. The CDR3 covers 13 residues. Germline V lookup: CDR1 SGHRS, CDR2 YFSETQ. The CDR3 spells CASSLAGASPLHF. The CDR3 DNA is TGCGCCAGCAGCTTGGCCGGGGCTTCACCCCTCCACTTT.

This clonotype was detected only a few times. The V call is TRBV20-1, the J call TRBJ2-7, with no clear D. The CDR3 has 11 amino acids. Germline V gene sequence: CDR1 DFQATT, CDR2 SNEGSKA (reference sequence). Trimming cost V 6 bases and J 3 bases, with 9 bases left between them. The CDR3 reads CSAPDNYEQYF. The DNA of the CDR3 is TGCAGTGCCCCTGATAACTACGAGCAGTACTTC.

This clonotype was detected many times. The V call is TRBV7-2, the J call TRBJ2-1, with TRBD2 matching 8 bases. V shed 5 bases, J shed 8 bases, and the junction held 8 bases outside the gene matches. The CDR3 runs 14 residues. Germline-derived CDR1 and CDR2 are SGHTA and FQGNSA. The CDR3 protein is CASSQGLVSHEQFF. CDR3 DNA: TGTGCCAGCAGCCAGGGACTAGTCAGCCATGAGCAGTTCTTC. Full variable domain (missing parts from reference TRBV7-2 and TRBJ2-1): GAGVSQSPSNKVTEKGKDVELRCDPISGHTALYWYRQSLGQGLEFLIYFQGNSAPDKSGLPSDRFSAERTGGSVSTLTIQRTQQEDSAVYLCASSQGLVSHEQFFGPGTRLTVL.

This clonotype came up once. The V call is TRBV9, the J call TRBJ1-4; 8 positions match TRBD1. The CDR3 has 15 amino acids. CDR1 and CDR2 from the germline V gene are SGDLS and YYNGEE. The CDR3: CTGSGAGQGGEKLFF. DNA of the CDR3: TGTACCGGCAGCGGAGCAGGACAGGGTGGGGAAAAACTGTTTTTT. The full variable domain, in which reference TRBV9 and TRBJ1-4 provide the parts outside the CDR3, is DSGVTQTPKHLITATGQRVTLRCSPRSGDLSVYWYQQSLDQGLQFLIQYYNGEERAKGNILERFSAQQFPDLHSELNLSSLELGDSALYFCTGSGAGQGGEKLFFGSGTQLSVL.

This clonotype was seen only a few times. An end of the junction differs from the germline gene, which may be a read error. V and J are TRBV9 and TRBJ1-5; 7 bases fit TRBD1. There are 15 residues in the CDR3. Germline CDR1 SGDLS, CDR2 YYNGEE. The CDR3 coding sequence is TGCGCCAGCAGCAGGACAGGTTTGGACAATCAGCCCCAGCATTTT. Protein: CASSRTGLDNQPQHF.

This clonotype was seen a handful of times. The chain has TRBV15 and TRBJ2-1; 16 positions agree with TRBD2. With V trimmed by 0 bases and J by 7 bases, 3 bases remained unmatched. Germline V CDR1 and CDR2: LNHNV, YYDKDF (reference sequence). This CDR3 is built from 17 residues. The CDR3 here is CATSRDMGLAGGNEQFF. CDR3 bases: TGTGCCACCAGCAGAGATATGGGACTAGCGGGAGGGAATGAGCAGTTCTTC.

In its sample, this clonotype was seen many times. This rearrangement joins TRBV12-3 or TRBV12-4 to TRBJ2-5; D possibly uses TRBD1 or TRBD2 (5 bases each). CDR3 length: 11 amino acids. V shed 4 bases and J shed 5 bases, with 5 bases lying between them. In DNA form, the CDR3 reads TGTGCCAGCAGTTGGGGGGAGACCCAGTACTTC. It codes for CASSWGETQYF.

This clonotype was counted a few times. The CDR3 coding sequence is TGCGCCAGCAGCTTGCTAGTGGGGGGACAAGAGACCCAGTACTTC. The encoded protein is CASSLLVGGQETQYF. V is TRBV5-1 and J is TRBJ2-5; weak D call: TRBD2 (6 bases). There are 15 residues in the CDR3. Germline V gives CDR1 SGHRS, CDR2 YFSETQ. Deletions cut 1 base from V and 2 bases from J, with 12 bases between.

The rearrangement uses TRBV5-1 and TRBJ2-5; D perhaps matches TRBD2 (6 bases). V gave up 4 bases and J gave up 1 base, with 11 bases separating them. The length of the CDR3 is 14 residues. Germline lookup yields CDR1 SGHRS and CDR2 YFSETQ. CDR3 loop: CASSMGLAQETQYF. The CDR3 DNA reads as TGCGCCAGCAGCATGGGACTGGCCCAAGAGACCCAGTACTTC. Full variable domain (outside the CDR3, taken from reference TRBV5-1 and TRBJ2-5): KAGVTQTPRYLIKTRGQQVTLSCSPISGHRSVSWYQQTPGQGLQFLFEYFSETQRNKGNFPGRFSGRQFSNSRSEMNVSTLELGDSALYLCASSMGLAQETQYFGPGTRLLVL.

This sequence joins TRBV6-2 or TRBV6-3 and TRBJ2-1; D is ambiguous. The germline V gene has CDR1 MNHEY and CDR2 SVGEGT. The CDR3 runs to 11 residues. The germline V and J ends were trimmed by 2 bases and 8 bases, with 4 bases remaining between them. The DNA for the CDR3 is TGTGCCAGCAGTTACGTAGATGAGCAGTTCTTC. Translating it yields CASSYVDEQFF.

V gene TRBV27 combines with J gene TRBJ1-4, with a weak D call TRBD1 (6 bases). The CDR3 is 16 amino acids. Looked up from germline, CDR1 is MNHEY and CDR2 is SMNVEV (reference sequence). The V gene lost 0 bases and the J gene lost 5 bases, with 13 bases spanning the gap. In nucleotides, the CDR3 is TGTGCCAGCAGTTTATCGAGCGGGGGCGGGAATGAAAAACTGTTTTTT. It translates to CASSLSSGGGNEKLFF.

This clonotype appeared a few times. The chain couples TRBV7-9 to TRBJ2-3; 13 bases fit TRBD2. The ends lost 5 bases at V and 0 bases at J; junction bases unmatched: 5. This CDR3 contains 17 residues. Germline CDR1 is SEHNR and CDR2 is FQNEAQ (reference sequence). The CDR3 DNA is TGTGCCAGCAGCATAGGGACTAGCGGGACTAGCACAGATACGCAGTATTTT. Translation: CASSIGTSGTSTDTQYF.

This chain connects TRBV20-1 to TRBJ2-1; D not certain. The CDR3 is 11 amino acids. CDR1 and CDR2 from the germline V gene are DFQATT and SNEGSKA (reference sequence). Between the trimmed V and J ends, which lost 0 bases and 8 bases, there was a span of 5 bases. The CDR3 loop reads CSARDVHEQFF. CDR3 bases: TGCAGTGCTAGAGACGTCCATGAGCAGTTCTTC.

This clonotype was picked up a small number of times. This chain uses TRBV20-1 with TRBJ2-2; TRBD2 might be the D (5 bases). Germline V lookup: CDR1 DFQATT, CDR2 SNEGSKA (reference sequence). This CDR3 has 16 amino acids. V shed 0 bases and J shed 1 base, with 12 bases lying between them. The chain's CDR3 is CSARDSPSGNTGELFF. The CDR3 coding sequence is TGCAGTGCTAGAGATTCTCCCAGCGGGAACACCGGGGAGCTGTTTTTT.

This clonotype was seen a handful of times. The genes are TRBV6-1 and TRBJ1-1; 7 bases agree with TRBD1. Germline CDR1 MNHNS, CDR2 SASEGT. Germline trimming cut 7 bases from V and 5 bases from J; bases unmatched to any gene: 10. CDR3 length: 14 residues. The CDR3 is CASTLSQGVTEAFF. The CDR3 DNA reads TGTGCCAGCACTCTTTCCCAGGGGGTAACTGAAGCTTTCTTT.

The chain links TRBV20-1 to TRBJ2-2, with 11 bases lining up with TRBD2. The V and J ends lost 5 bases and 5 bases, in that order; junction bases with no gene match: 7. The germline V gene encodes CDR1 DFQATT and CDR2 SNEGSKA (reference sequence). CDR3 length: 15 residues. CDR3 bases: TGCAGTGCTTCGCTAGCGGGAGGAGTAACCGGGGAGCTGTTTTTT. This codes for CSASLAGGVTGELFF.

This clonotype was seen a few times. The chain uses TRBV7-9 and TRBJ2-7; D perhaps matches TRBD1 (6 bases). V was cut by 1 base and J by 4 bases, with 14 bases left in between. This CDR3 contains 15 residues. Germline values: CDR1 SEHNR, CDR2 FQNEAQ (reference sequence). This CDR3 reads CASSLEGGSVYEQYF. In DNA form, the CDR3 reads TGTGCCAGCAGCTTAGAAGGGGGATCCGTTTACGAGCAGTACTTC.

This clonotype was observed many times. The chain links TRBV20-1 to TRBJ1-5, with 8 bases lining up with TRBD1. Germline lookup yields CDR1 DFQATT and CDR2 SNEGSKA (reference sequence). This CDR3 is 14 amino acids long. Germline trimming cut 0 bases from V and 6 bases from J; bases unmatched to any gene: 4. The CDR3 sequence: CSARDRGQSQPQHF. CDR3 DNA: TGCAGTGCTAGAGACAGGGGGCAAAGTCAGCCCCAGCATTTT.

This clonotype was observed a handful of times. The CDR3 reads CASSTGLAREQYF. As DNA, the CDR3 is TGCGCCAGCAGCACCGGACTAGCGAGGGAGCAGTACTTC. The chain links TRBV5-1 to TRBJ2-7; 9 nucleotides line up with TRBD2. Unmatched junction bases numbered 6, after V lost 4 bases and J lost 7 bases. Germline V gene sequence: CDR1 SGHRS, CDR2 YFSETQ. This CDR3 has 13 amino acids.